These 29 T cell receptor beta chains were sequenced from one sample in a study of cytomegalovirus exposure and HLA in healthy donors. Researchers ran the PCR with 60 Vbeta and 13 Jbeta primers. Profiled with immunoSEQ multiplex PCR; TCRdb holds only in-frame clones, not every one. This sample has over 150,000 clones, with roughly 80% found just once. Sequencing was carried out using PBMCs. The source of these receptors is a man aged 25-40 years in good health and CMV-seropositive.

The V call is TRBV18, the J call TRBJ2-5; 8 bases fit TRBD2. Germline lookup yields CDR1 KGHSH and CDR2 LQKENI. Trimming at V came to 2 bases and at J to 4 bases, leaving 9 bases not matched to a gene. CDR3 length: 16 residues. The CDR3 region has the DNA TGTGCCAGCTCACCAAATATAGCGGGGAAGGGAGAGACCCAGTACTTC. The encoded protein is CASSPNIAGKGETQYF.

V usage is TRBV6-6 and J usage is TRBJ1-6, with D unresolved. This CDR3 region has 13 residues. V lost 6 bases and J 4 bases, leaving 7 bases between the germline ends. Germline V gene data show CDR1 as MNHNY and CDR2 as SVGAGI (reference sequence). The CDR3 protein is CASRSGYNSPLHF. The DNA of the CDR3 is TGTGCCAGCAGGTCGGGGTATAATTCACCCCTCCACTTT.

Here the CDR3 reads CASSKVNGGGSEAFF. CDR3 in DNA: TGTGCCAGCAGTAAAGTAAACGGGGGTGGCTCTGAAGCTTTCTTT. V and J are TRBV6-1 and TRBJ1-1, with D possibly TRBD1 on 5 matching bases. The germline gives CDR1 MNHNS, CDR2 SASEGT. Trimming pared 5 bases from V and 6 bases from J, leaving 19 bases between. CDR3 length: 15 amino acids.

This chain joins TRBV2 and TRBJ1-5; D is possibly TRBD1 (5 bases). The CDR3 has 14 amino acids. The ends were cut back, 7 bases at V and 7 bases at J, with 17 bases in the middle. The germline V gene has CDR1 SNHLY and CDR2 FYNNEI. CDR3 sequence: CASTSEGNRQPQHF. In nucleotides, the CDR3 is TGTGCCAGCACCTCAGAAGGGAACAGGCAGCCCCAGCATTTT.

The gene calls are TRBV19 and TRBJ1-1; D ambiguous. V was pared by 6 bases and J by 1 base, with 9 bases between. In germline, CDR1 is LNHDA, CDR2 SQIVND (reference sequence). The CDR3 sequence is 13 residues long. The CDR3 DNA reads as TGTGCCAGTAGCATCCAACAGAACACTGAAGCTTTCTTT. Its translation: CASSIQQNTEAFF.

The V call is TRBV21-1, the J call TRBJ1-6; the table names TRBD1, a call not compared with the DNA. TRBV21-1 is marked as a pseudogene. The CDR3 loop spans 14 amino acids. The CDR3 sequence: CAITKDSPNSPLHF. The CDR3 DNA reads TGTGCCATTACAAAGGACAGTCCTAATTCACCCCTCCACTTT.

The chain employs TRBV14 and TRBJ2-7; a weak D match, TRBD2 (7 bases). The V and J ends lost 1 base and 3 bases respectively, with 19 bases between them. This CDR3 is built from 17 residues. Germline lookup yields CDR1 SGHDN and CDR2 FVKESK. The CDR3 region is CASSQGAWSGEGYEQYF. CDR3 DNA: TGTGCCAGCAGCCAAGGTGCTTGGTCAGGGGAGGGCTACGAGCAGTACTTC.

This clone was picked up one time. The chain is built from TRBV12-2 and TRBJ2-7; the table gives TRBD1 as D, unverified against the DNA. TRBV12-2 is marked as a pseudogene. The CDR3 is 19 residues long. CDR3 region: CASRLANLGTGGISYEQYF. The CDR3 DNA sequence: TGTGCAAGTCGCTTAGCGAATTTGGGGACAGGGGGTATCTCCTACGAGCAGTACTTC.

The chain carries TRBV5-4 and TRBJ2-7, with a tentative D call TRBD1 (5 bases). Germline loops: CDR1 SGHNT, CDR2 YYREEE (reference sequence). CDR3 length: 14 amino acids. Trimming took 0 bases from V and 2 from J, leaving 9 bases between them. CDR3: CASSLGTDTYEQYF. The CDR3 DNA follows: TGTGCCAGCAGCTTGGGGACGGACACCTACGAGCAGTACTTC. The full variable domain, rest sourced from reference TRBV5-4 and TRBJ2-7, is ETGVTQSPTHLIKTRGQQVTLRCSSQSGHNTVSWYQQALGQGPQFIFQYYREEENGRGNFPPRFSGLQFPNYSSELNVNALELDDSALYLCASSLGTDTYEQYFGPGTRLTVT.

This clone was observed a handful of times. The chain employs TRBV9 and TRBJ2-7, with TRBD2 identical over 7 bases. Germline V gives CDR1 SGDLS, CDR2 YYNGEE. The CDR3 loop spans 15 amino acids. The ends lost 1 base at V and 2 bases at J; junction bases unmatched: 6. CDR3 loop: CASSVSSGPTYEQYF. In DNA, the CDR3 is TGTGCCAGCAGCGTAAGTAGCGGGCCTACCTACGAGCAGTACTTC.

V is TRBV5-4 and J is TRBJ2-1, with 8 bases matching TRBD2. Unmatched junction bases numbered 6, after V lost 3 bases and J lost 4 bases. The CDR3 extends over 15 amino acids. Germline V lookup: CDR1 SGHNT, CDR2 YYREEE (reference sequence). The CDR3 loop is CASSSGLALYNEQFF. The CDR3 DNA is TGTGCCAGCAGCTCCGGACTAGCACTGTACAATGAGCAGTTCTTC.

V is TRBV7-2 and J is TRBJ2-7; 11 positions agree with TRBD2. This CDR3 is 15 amino acids long. V dropped 5 bases and J dropped 0; count of bases not matched to a gene: 3. CDR1 and CDR2 from the germline V gene are SGHTA and FQGNSA. The CDR3 coding sequence is TGTGCCAGCAGCGAAACTAGCGGGAGCTCCTACGAGCAGTACTTC. Amino acids: CASSETSGSSYEQYF.

The chain uses TRBV28 and TRBJ1-5; perhaps TRBD1 as D (5 bases). Trimming cost V 6 bases and J 0 bases, with 15 bases left between them. CDR3 length equals 16 residues. Per the germline V gene, CDR1 is MDHEN and CDR2 is SYDVKM. The CDR3 here is CASRDILKGSNQPQHF. The CDR3 DNA sequence: TGTGCCAGCAGGGACATCCTAAAGGGTAGCAATCAGCCCCAGCATTTT.

This clone has only one observation. The chain couples TRBV10-3 to TRBJ2-1; TRBD2 matches at 11 bases. The junction had 2 bases not matched to a gene; V was cut back by 0 bases and J by 7 bases. The CDR3 runs 15 residues. CDR1 is ENHRY and CDR2 is SYGVKD in the germline V gene. CDR3 amino acids: CAISESPSGRNEQFF. CDR3 DNA sequence: TGTGCCATCAGTGAGTCGCCTAGCGGGAGGAATGAGCAGTTCTTC.

J is TRBJ1-1 and V is TRBV7-2, with 7 positions matching TRBD1. Trimming took 5 bases from V and 4 from J; bases not matched to a gene: 7. This CDR3 comprises 14 residues. CDR1 SGHTA and CDR2 FQGNSA come from the germline V gene. Written as DNA, the CDR3 is TGTGCCAGCAGCCTACAGGGGATCGGCACTGAAGCTTTCTTT. As protein: CASSLQGIGTEAFF.

The chain has TRBV10-2 and TRBJ2-5; 7 bases agree with TRBD2. From germline, CDR1 is WSHSY and CDR2 SAAADI. V dropped 10 bases and J dropped 1; count of bases not matched to a gene: 9. The CDR3 sequence is 14 residues long. DNA of the CDR3: TGCGCCACGACTTCTAGCGGACTCCAAGAGACCCAGTACTTC. This gives the protein CATTSSGLQETQYF.

Comment on this clone: Other nucleotide sequences in the sample specify the same CDR3. V is TRBV7-9 and J is TRBJ2-5, with 10 bases matching TRBD2. V lost 5 bases and J lost 4; bases outside the gene matches: 4. The CDR3 has 14 residues. Germline V gives CDR1 SEHNR, CDR2 FQNEAQ (reference sequence). The CDR3 DNA follows: TGTGCCAGCAGCCTAGGACTAGCGGCAGAGACCCAGTACTTC. Its protein product is CASSLGLAAETQYF.

The J gene is TRBJ2-5, the V gene TRBV27; 9 bases are shared with TRBD1. CDR1 is MNHEY, CDR2 SMNVEV, per germline (reference sequence). Trimming took 6 bases from V and 11 from J; bases not matched to a gene: 13. This CDR3 is 14 amino acids long. The CDR3 DNA sequence: TGTGCCAGCAGACAACGGGACAGGGTTGGGGAGCAGTACTTC. It specifies CASRQRDRVGEQYF.

V is TRBV7-2 and J is TRBJ1-5; D remains unclear. Trimming removed 5 bases from V and 0 bases from J, with 11 bases in between. The germline V gene has CDR1 SGHTA and CDR2 FQGNSA. The CDR3 covers 15 residues. The CDR3 spells CASSSEGYSNQPQHF. DNA of the CDR3: TGTGCCAGCAGCAGTGAGGGATATAGCAATCAGCCCCAGCATTTT.

The chain has TRBV5-5 and TRBJ1-2; the D is unclear. The CDR3 sequence is 13 residues long. V dropped 0 bases and J dropped 3 bases, with 6 bases sitting between them. The germline V gene encodes CDR1 SGHKS and CDR2 YYEKEE (reference sequence). CDR3 protein: CASSLGRHYGYTF. The CDR3 DNA follows: TGTGCCAGCAGCTTGGGGCGGCACTATGGCTACACCTTC.

This clone occurred once. The chain recombines TRBV29-1 with TRBJ2-1; no definite D call. Trimming removed 7 bases from V and 3 bases from J, with 19 bases in between. From germline, CDR1 is SQVTM and CDR2 ANQGSEA. CDR3 length equals 15 residues. The CDR3 is CSALGSILNYNEQFF. In DNA form, the CDR3 reads TGCAGCGCCCTGGGTAGCATTCTGAACTACAATGAGCAGTTCTTC.

This chain links TRBV30 with TRBJ1-6; the match to TRBD1 covers 9 bases. Unmatched junction bases numbered 4, after V lost 3 bases and J lost 7 bases. This CDR3 region has 14 residues. Germline lookup yields CDR1 GTSNPN and CDR2 SVGIG (reference sequence). CDR3 region: CAWRGTGWNSPLHF. The DNA for the CDR3 is TGTGCCTGGAGGGGGACAGGGTGGAATTCACCCCTCCACTTT.

V is TRBV11-2 and J is TRBJ2-2; the match to TRBD2 covers 8 bases. The germline V gene has CDR1 SGHAT and CDR2 FQNNGV. V trimming: 5 bases; J trimming: 2 bases; junction bases outside the gene matches: 4. The CDR3 totals 15 residues. The CDR3 sequence: CASSPLAVNTGELFF. The CDR3 DNA follows: TGTGCCAGCAGCCCACTAGCGGTTAACACCGGGGAGCTGTTTTTT.

Here the CDR3 DNA reads TGTGCCAGCAGTGGGGACAAAACCCTCCGGGAGTACTTC. This gives the protein CASSGDKTLREYF. The chain joins TRBV2 to TRBJ2-7; TRBD1 is a possible D gene (6 bases). The CDR3 contains 13 residues. Germline V gene lookup returns CDR1 SNHLY and CDR2 FYNNEI. V lost 4 bases, J lost 11 bases, and 18 bases lay in between.

In regard to this clone: An end of the junction does not agree with germline; a read error may underlie this. The V call is TRBV27, the J call TRBJ1-2; D is perhaps TRBD1 (5 bases). Germline V CDR1 and CDR2: MNHEY, SMNVEV (reference sequence). This CDR3 comprises 17 residues. The CDR3 spells CASSLYFSAGDYYGCTF. In DNA form, the CDR3 reads TGTGCCAGCAGTTTATATTTTAGTGCGGGGGACTACTATGGCTGCACCTTC.

The chain joins TRBV27 to TRBJ1-1, with unresolved D. Germline CDR1 MNHEY, CDR2 SMNVEV (reference sequence). The V and J ends lost 2 bases and 1 base respectively, with 11 bases between them. The CDR3 is 15 amino acids. CDR3 DNA: TGTGCCAGCAGTTTAAGCTTTGTTGCGAACACTGAAGCTTTCTTT. Its protein is CASSLSFVANTEAFF.

The chain joins TRBV5-5 to TRBJ2-5; D is unclear. The germline gives CDR1 SGHKS, CDR2 YYEKEE (reference sequence). This CDR3 is built from 14 residues. The V and J ends lost 0 bases and 2 bases respectively, with 8 bases between them. CDR3 bases: TGTGCCAGCAGCTTGGGAACAGCTCAAGAGACCCAGTACTTC. Its protein product is CASSLGTAQETQYF.

The CDR3 protein is CASRDGQSSGNTIYF. CDR3 in DNA: TGTGCCAGCAGAGACGGACAGAGCTCTGGAAACACCATATATTTT. The gene calls are TRBV28 and TRBJ1-3; a weak D match, TRBD1 (6 bases). The CDR3 consists of 15 residues. Deletions cut 6 bases from V and 0 bases from J, with 12 bases between. Per germline, CDR1 MDHEN and CDR2 SYDVKM.

This clone was counted once. The chain links TRBV7-2 to TRBJ2-2; 7 bases match TRBD2. Trimming cost V 1 base and J 4 bases; bases outside gene matches: 0. CDR3 length equals 14 residues. CDR1 is SGHTA, CDR2 FQGNSA, per germline. CDR3 amino acids: CASSLVAGTGELFF. In nucleotides, the CDR3 is TGTGCCAGCAGCTTAGTAGCGGGCACCGGGGAGCTGTTTTTT.